The rows below give T cell receptor beta chains drawn from one sample of a study of T cell responses to AZD1222 COVID-19 vaccine. This table comes from immunoSEQ multiplex PCR, and its TCRdb copy is limited to in-frame clones, with some not included. The profile covers roughly 80,000 clones, with about nine tenths appearing a single time and 3% to 3.5% taken by the ten largest. The sequencing here drew on peripheral blood, taken 28 days after the second AZD1222 dose. Receptors were obtained from an adult who received the AZD1222 COVID-19 vaccine. Each CDR3 is given with its conserved first and last residue. Clone size appears in some rows only: once, few, many, or a class for an expanded clone.

v_call	clone_size	j_call	cdr3_aa
TRBV4-1	NA	TRBJ1-2	CASSQDRGYPNYGYTF
TRBV10-3	NA	TRBJ2-2	CASGGGANTGELFF
TRBV3-1/TRBV3-2	NA	TRBJ1-2	CASSQGTVGSYGYTF
TRBV12-5	few	TRBJ2-5	CASGSTDQETQYF
TRBV6-4	NA	TRBJ2-7	CASSDSIGGGEQYF
TRBV11-3	NA	TRBJ2-1	CASSRAYLNEQFF
TRBV3-1/TRBV3-2	NA	TRBJ2-3	CASSQGTGSDTQYF
TRBV7-2	NA	TRBJ1-1	CASSLGTVLTITEAFF
TRBV6-5	NA	TRBJ1-2	CASTDRVGYGYTF
TRBV7-6	NA	TRBJ2-1	CASSLVRQGAGNEQFF
TRBV11-3	NA	TRBJ1-1	CASSSQGGNTEAFF
TRBV19	NA	TRBJ1-5	CASSIRVDSNQPQHF
TRBV7-9	NA	TRBJ1-1	CASSFGGLGAFF
TRBV4-1	NA	TRBJ2-7	CASSQHLWTGEYF
TRBV6-4	once	TRBJ1-2	CASTETGYVCGGYGYTF
TRBV27	NA	TRBJ2-7	CASSLNVEGGNYEQYF
TRBV4-1	NA	TRBJ1-1	CASSQDLQGTGTEAFF
TRBV4-1	NA	TRBJ1-2	CASSQALLARQSTYGYTF
TRBV5-6	NA	TRBJ2-3	CASSLGMGQEGDTQYF
TRBV27	NA	TRBJ1-5	CASGKQGRRPKPQHF
TRBV30	NA	TRBJ2-7	CASTQGLAVTYEQYF
TRBV6-1	NA	TRBJ1-5	CASSGPGTGGNQPQHF
TRBV5-4	NA	TRBJ2-2	CASSKTGAGGELFF
TRBV6-5	NA	TRBJ2-1	CASMGPVGNEQFF
TRBV6-5	NA	TRBJ1-1	CASSRGRENTEAFF
TRBV7-8	NA	TRBJ1-3	CASSLSHTIYF
TRBV7-2	NA	TRBJ1-1	CASSLNRDTEAFF
TRBV13	NA	TRBJ1-3	CASSLTSSGNTIYF
TRBV5-1	NA	TRBJ2-3	CASSYKDTQYF
TRBV11-3	NA	TRBJ2-1	CASSLEWETSNDNEQFF
TRBV10-3	NA	TRBJ2-1	CAISDPTSGREPYNEQFF
TRBV3-1/TRBV3-2	NA	TRBJ1-1	CASSQNKARAFF
TRBV23-1	NA	TRBJ1-1	CASSQLVRGGDTEAFF
TRBV5-1	NA	TRBJ2-3	CASSLTAPSTDTQYF
TRBV4-1	NA	TRBJ1-2	CASSQEGHPNYGYTF
TRBV5-1	NA	TRBJ2-7	CASSPGQGPEQYF
TRBV19	NA	TRBJ1-2	CASTSEARDSFYGYTF
TRBV11-3	NA	TRBJ2-5	CASSPFSSAETQYF
TRBV7-9	NA	TRBJ2-1	CASSLEAGAPNNEQFF
TRBV7-3	NA	TRBJ2-2	CASSSSQQGTGELFF
TRBV9	once	TRBJ2-1	CASSLNRGSYNEQFF
TRBV6-2/TRBV6-3	NA	TRBJ1-5	CASSNLGTVNQPQHF
TRBV5-6	NA	TRBJ2-7	CASSFSREQYF
TRBV24-1	few	TRBJ1-2	CATSDVGGQNPYGYTF
TRBV27	NA	TRBJ1-1	CASSLNRAGTEAFF
TRBV7-3	NA	TRBJ2-3	CASSPGGTSGDTQYF
TRBV6-5	NA	TRBJ1-6	CASRPGTNVNSPLHF
TRBV5-1	NA	TRBJ1-1	CASSFGTGGGITEAFF
TRBV5-4	NA	TRBJ2-7	CASSVDARGEQYF
TRBV12-5	NA	TRBJ1-1	CASSQLTPGWAFF
TRBV7-8	NA	TRBJ2-1	CASTAGRFVANEQFF
TRBV19	NA	TRBJ2-7	CASSIAPDYEQYF
TRBV7-8	NA	TRBJ1-6	CASSPREGRADSPLHF
TRBV19	NA	TRBJ2-7	CASSMGPYEQYF
TRBV15	once	TRBJ2-7	CATSRDTDYEQYF
TRBV7-8	NA	TRBJ2-7	CASSLTGTVYEQYF
TRBV3-1/TRBV3-2	NA	TRBJ1-5	CASSQDGGRAQHF
TRBV5-1	once	TRBJ2-7	CASTPLGGSSYEQYF
TRBV11-2	NA	TRBJ2-5	CASSLLSGGGETQYF
TRBV11-2	NA	TRBJ1-3	CASSTRGGTIYF